One and the same sample provided the 17 T cell receptor beta chains below, sequenced in a study of shared clonotypes between healthy human individuals. Positive CCR7 selection of CD45RO-negative cells yielded the naive CD8 cells, and terminally differentiated effector memory CD45RA+ cells were excluded. TCRdb's copy holds only in-frame clones and misses some; the assay was immunoSEQ multiplex PCR. In the table there are about 2,200,000 clones, about 92% of which are singletons. Material for sequencing was naive CD8+ T cells from PBMCs. These receptors all stem from a young man in good health. Some clones in this sample may be carry-over from other donors' samples.

The V gene is TRBV5-1, the J gene TRBJ2-1; possibly TRBD1 for D (5 bases). V lost 4 bases and J 5 bases, leaving 19 bases between the germline ends. Germline V gene sequence: CDR1 SGHRS, CDR2 YFSETQ. This CDR3 contains 16 residues. The CDR3: CASSAWVGPNDNEQFF. As DNA, the CDR3 is TGCGCCAGCAGCGCCTGGGTGGGGCCGAATGACAATGAGCAGTTCTTC.

The chain carries TRBV27 and TRBJ2-6; D is unresolved. Trimming removed 6 bases from V and 0 bases from J, with 9 bases in between. This CDR3 has 15 amino acids. Germline V gives CDR1 MNHEY, CDR2 SMNVEV (reference sequence). The CDR3 bases are TGTGCCAGCAGGCCTTACCTCTCTGGGGCCAACGTCCTGACTTTC. It is translated as CASRPYLSGANVLTF.

Of note for this clone: Other DNA sequences in this specimen translate into the identical CDR3. The J gene is TRBJ2-7, the V gene TRBV6-5; tentatively, D is TRBD1 (6 bases). CDR1 MNHEY and CDR2 SVGAGI come from the germline V gene. The CDR3 consists of 14 residues. Trimming left V 0 bases short and J 7 bases short, with 13 bases between. The DNA for the CDR3 is TGTGCCAGCAGTTACTCCTCGGCAGGGGTTGAGCAGTACTTC. It yields the protein CASSYSSAGVEQYF.

The chain has TRBV9 and TRBJ1-2, with a tentative D call TRBD1 (5 bases). Trimming removed 5 bases from V and 5 bases from J, with 22 bases in between. The CDR3 sequence is 16 residues long. CDR1 SGDLS and CDR2 YYNGEE come from the germline V gene. This CDR3 is CASSRGVDLFLYGYTF. DNA of the CDR3: TGTGCCAGCAGTAGGGGCGTAGACCTCTTTCTTTATGGCTACACCTTC.

The genes are TRBV5-5 and TRBJ2-7; D call uncertain. Deletions cut 3 bases from V and 3 bases from J, with 10 bases between. This CDR3 region has 13 residues. CDR1 is SGHKS, CDR2 YYEKEE, per germline (reference sequence). CDR3 sequence reads: CASSSRLVYEQYF. The CDR3 DNA is TGTGCCAGCAGCTCTAGACTGGTCTACGAGCAGTACTTC.

This CDR3 is CASSLSHYEQYF. The CDR3 DNA sequence: TGTGCCAGCAGCCTCTCCCACTACGAGCAGTACTTC. The chain combines TRBV11-2 with TRBJ2-7; D gene ambiguous. The CDR3 runs 12 residues. V shed 5 bases and J shed 3 bases, with 8 bases lying between them. In germline, CDR1 is SGHAT, CDR2 FQNNGV.

V usage is TRBV5-1 and J usage is TRBJ1-1, with D possibly being TRBD1 (6 bases). The germline CDR1 and CDR2 sequences are SGHRS and YFSETQ. This CDR3 is built from 15 residues. The germline V and J ends were trimmed by 4 bases and 3 bases, with 16 bases remaining between them. The CDR3 reads CASSLGWGADTEAFF. DNA for the CDR3: TGCGCCAGCAGCCTGGGCTGGGGGGCCGACACTGAAGCTTTCTTT.

The J gene is TRBJ2-1, the V gene TRBV9, with D maybe TRBD2 (6 bases). Germline CDR1 SGDLS, CDR2 YYNGEE. With 3 bases removed from V and 1 base from J, the gap between germline ends came to 14 bases. The CDR3 spans 16 residues. CDR3 residues: CASSARSTSSYNEQFF. In DNA, the CDR3 is TGTGCCAGCAGCGCCCGGTCGACTAGTTCCTACAATGAGCAGTTCTTC.

V is TRBV13 and J is TRBJ2-5; D call uncertain. Per germline, CDR1 PRHDT and CDR2 FYEKMQ (reference sequence). V shed 6 bases and J shed 4 bases, with 21 bases lying between them. The CDR3 length is 16 residues. In DNA, the CDR3 is TGTGCCAGCAGACCCCGAAGGCTACGCCCCCGAGAGACCCAGTACTTC. This encodes CASRPRRLRPRETQYF.

The genes are TRBV2 and TRBJ1-1, with D perhaps TRBD1 (5 bases). This CDR3 is built from 14 residues. V gave up 8 bases and J gave up 3 bases, with 16 bases separating them. Germline CDR1 SNHLY, CDR2 FYNNEI. CDR3 sequence reads: CASSRRGSDTEAFF. The CDR3 coding sequence is TGTGCCAGCTCCAGGCGGGGGTCAGACACTGAAGCTTTCTTT.

The chain carries TRBV7-9 and TRBJ1-2; TRBD1 agrees at 7 bases. The ends lost 7 bases at V and 4 bases at J; junction bases unmatched: 9. Germline CDR1 reads SEHNR; CDR2 reads FQNEAQ (reference sequence). CDR3 length equals 14 residues. The DNA of the CDR3 is TGTGCCAGCACTGGACAGGACCGTACCTATGGCTACACCTTC. This translates into CASTGQDRTYGYTF.

The rearrangement joins TRBV5-1 to TRBJ2-7; 7 bases match TRBD1. The CDR3 has 15 residues. Trimming at V came to 1 base and at J to 0 bases, leaving 4 bases not matched to a gene. Per germline, CDR1 SGHRS and CDR2 YFSETQ. The CDR3 DNA follows: TGCGCCAGCAGCTTGTACGGGGACAGCTCCTACGAGCAGTACTTC. This codes for CASSLYGDSSYEQYF.

The CDR3 is CSVETGTQYEQYF. In DNA, the CDR3 is TGCAGCGTTGAGACAGGGACTCAGTACGAGCAGTACTTC. The rearrangement joins TRBV29-1 to TRBJ2-7; possibly TRBD1 for D (7 bases). Germline CDR1 is SQVTM and CDR2 is ANQGSEA. This CDR3 spans 13 amino acids. Trimming removed 3 bases from V and 4 bases from J, with 13 bases in between.

The chain joins TRBV6-1 to TRBJ1-1; D remains ambiguous. Germline V lookup: CDR1 MNHNS, CDR2 SASEGT. CDR3 length: 12 amino acids. Between the trimmed V and J ends, which lost 4 bases and 11 bases, there was a span of 14 bases. Here the CDR3 reads CASSGPGPRAFF. Here the CDR3 DNA reads TGTGCCAGCAGTGGACCGGGTCCTCGGGCTTTCTTT.

This chain links TRBV28 with TRBJ1-4; D gene unclear. V lost 2 bases, J lost 10 bases, and 8 bases lay in between. CDR1 and CDR2 (germline): MDHEN, SYDVKM. The CDR3 extends over 12 amino acids. CDR3 coding DNA: TGTGCCAGCAGTTTAACGAGTGGAAAACTGTTTTTT. Translated: CASSLTSGKLFF.

This chain connects TRBV7-2 to TRBJ2-1; no clear D gene. Trimming stripped 5 bases from V and 3 bases from J, with 11 bases between. The CDR3 is 14 residues long. The germline CDR1 and CDR2 sequences are SGHTA and FQGNSA. This CDR3 reads CASSPRTDYNEQFF. For the CDR3, the DNA is TGTGCCAGCAGCCCCCGGACCGACTACAATGAGCAGTTCTTC.

This sequence joins TRBV5-1 and TRBJ2-4; 10 bases match TRBD2. Germline V gene data show CDR1 as SGHRS and CDR2 as YFSETQ. The length of the CDR3 is 17 residues. Trimming took 3 bases from V and 7 from J; bases not matched to a gene: 13. CDR3 DNA sequence: TGCGCCAGCAGCTCGACTGGACTAGCGGTAAATGGGAACATTCAGTACTTC. The encoded protein is CASSSTGLAVNGNIQYF.